Reported below is one TCR beta chain. Seattle participants joined during active infection and were tracked over time. This sample is drawn from a study of blood T cell repertoires in COVID-19. On the study more broadly: Italy, Spain and the United States were the sources of the convalescent and acute COVID-19 samples. Nucleic acid was either cDNA or gDNA, and it came from T cells, B-cell-depleted T cells, or PBMCs.

J gave up 0 bases and V 9 bases, and 7 bases lay outside the gene matches. Germline V gene data show CDR1 as LNHDA and CDR2 as SQIVND (reference sequence). CDR3 length equals 14 residues. The authors' processing: Cell counts per sample came from amplifying reference gene primers. Data came from immunoSEQ multiplex PCR; TCRdb stores just in-frame clones and leaves some out. V and J calls and clone size are as listed in that table; D and trimming were resolved from the DNA. This table holds some 170,000 clones, about four fifths found once. The sequence derives from a woman aged 40-49 years with COVID-19, enrolled during active disease. The sequencing input was peripheral blood. J is TRBJ1-1 and V is TRBV19; 7 bases align to TRBD1. CDR3 sequence: CASMPGTVNTEAFF. Written as DNA, the CDR3 is TGTGCCAGCATGCCCGGGACAGTGAACACTGAAGCTTTCTTT. The variable domain in full, with the rest retrieved from reference TRBV19 and TRBJ1-1, is DGGITQSPKYLFRKEGQNVTLSCEQNLNHDAMYWYRQDPGQGLRLIYYSQIVNDFQKGDIAEGYSVSREKKESFPLTVTSAQKNPTAFYLCASMPGTVNTEAFFGQGTRLTVV.